This T cell receptor beta chain was obtained from a study of T-cell memory formation after mild COVID-19. About the research overall: Largely donor-specific TCR clusters were found. Regarding the study as a whole: The study found balanced CD4/CD8 in clones contracting day 15 to 85 and a CD4+ lean in later expanders. Pre-infection memory carried some responding clones, suggesting that cross-reactive memory joined.

The TCR alpha and TCR beta cDNA libraries, bearing sample barcodes and UMIs, were generated by 5'RACE using constant-segment primers. TCRdb ran MiXCR on the 5' RACE reads and lists one entry per CDR3 protein. Among 550,000 to 700,000 distinct CDR3 sequences listed, over 15% were seen once. Regarding this clonotype: The antigen is unknown.

The CDR3 is made up of 12 amino acids. Trimming pared 5 bases from V and 5 bases from J, leaving 6 bases between. Per germline, CDR1 MNHEY and CDR2 SVGEGT. The chain recombines TRBV6-2 or TRBV6-3 with TRBJ2-2, with D perhaps matching TRBD2 (5 bases). This clonotype was sampled from an adult woman who had mild COVID-19 (a few samples of this study predate the infection). Cell type and time point are not known. Sample: PBMCs or a T cell subset sorted from them (not recorded which). The CDR3 sequence: CASSGETGELFF. DNA for the CDR3: TGTGCCAGCAGTGGGGAGACCGGGGAGCTGTTTTTT.